The 14 T cell receptor beta chains reported below all come from one sample, sequenced in a study of vaccination effects on CD4 cells after COVID-19. Antigens for these TCRs are unknown. Pools of viral peptides were used by the ViraFEST assay to expand antigen-specific CD4+ T cells ahead of sequencing. Cultured cells yielded isolated CD4+ T cells after 10 days. PCR showed that the person got SARS-CoV-2 infection at some point between March and December 2020. Two-dose BNT162b2 or mRNA-1273 vaccination was given to participants. Repertoires were generated with immunoSEQ multiplex PCR, while TCRdb's copy carries only in-frame clones and drops some. The sample shows around 12,000 clones, 73% of them seen only once. Sequencing was performed on CD4+ T cells from PBMCs cultured with HCoV-NL63 spike peptides, taken after COVID-19 vaccination. The receptors were gathered from a human donor who had a prior SARS-CoV-2 infection.

The table lists this clone with a few counts. This chain links TRBV7-2 with TRBJ1-3, with a possible D match to TRBD1 (6 bases). The germline gives CDR1 SGHTA, CDR2 FQGNSA. The CDR3 runs to 13 residues. V lost 4 bases and J 6 bases, leaving 10 bases between the germline ends. This chain's CDR3 is CASSSGQTNTIYF. DNA of the CDR3: TGTGCCAGCAGCTCCGGACAGACAAACACCATATATTTT.

The chain couples TRBV10-3 to TRBJ2-1; 8 nucleotides align to TRBD2. This CDR3 comprises 17 residues. With V trimmed by 10 bases and J by 2 bases, 16 bases remained unmatched. The germline V gene has CDR1 ENHRY and CDR2 SYGVKD. CDR3 loop: CATSGRSIIYPYNEQFF. CDR3 in DNA: TGTGCCACTAGCGGGCGTTCTATAATTTACCCCTACAATGAGCAGTTCTTC.

The chain combines TRBV2 with TRBJ2-7; D perhaps matches TRBD2 (6 bases). The CDR3 is 11 amino acids. Germline loops: CDR1 SNHLY, CDR2 FYNNEI. The ends were cut back, 8 bases at V and 9 bases at J, with 14 bases in the middle. Here the CDR3 DNA reads TGTGCCAGCTGGGGGAGGAGAGGGCAGTACTTC. It yields the protein CASWGRRGQYF.

The chain joins TRBV7-9 to TRBJ2-7; 10 bases are a match to TRBD2. The germline V gene encodes CDR1 SEHNR and CDR2 FQNEAQ (reference sequence). V lost 2 bases and J lost 4; bases outside the gene matches: 8. The CDR3 contains 16 residues. The CDR3 spells CASSLTWASGRYEQYF. The CDR3 DNA is TGTGCCAGCAGCTTAACTTGGGCTAGCGGGAGATACGAGCAGTACTTC.

This clone was picked up a small number of times. This chain uses TRBV6-1 with TRBJ2-5, with 9 bases fitting TRBD1. CDR1 is MNHNS, CDR2 SASEGT, per germline. Unmatched junction bases numbered 2, after V lost 6 bases and J lost 3 bases. This CDR3 region has 13 residues. CDR3: CASSWTGEETQYF. As DNA, the CDR3 is TGTGCCAGCAGCTGGACAGGGGAAGAGACCCAGTACTTC.

This clone showed up just once. The chain joins TRBV9 to TRBJ2-5, with D tentatively TRBD1 or TRBD2 (5 bases each). With 0 bases removed from V and 4 bases from J, the gap between germline ends came to 25 bases. Per the germline V gene, CDR1 is SGDLS and CDR2 is YYNGEE. This CDR3 has 19 amino acids. CDR3 amino acids: CASSVGASRGYPEAETQYF. CDR3 DNA sequence: TGTGCCAGCAGCGTAGGGGCCAGTAGGGGCTACCCGGAGGCAGAGACCCAGTACTTC.

The rearrangement links TRBV5-6 to TRBJ2-7, with D maybe TRBD1 (5 bases). Germline CDR1 is SGHDT and CDR2 is YYEEEE. V was pared by 0 bases and J by 4 bases, with 11 bases between. The CDR3 spans 14 residues. CDR3 in DNA: TGTGCCAGCAGCTTGGGGGGCAGGGCTTACGAGCAGTACTTC. Protein sequence: CASSLGGRAYEQYF. Based on the CDR3 plus reference TRBV5-6 and TRBJ2-7, the full variable domain is DAGVTQSPTHLIKTRGQQVTLRCSPKSGHDTVSWYQQALGQGPQFIFQYYEEEERQRGNFPDRFSGHQFPNYSSELNVNALLLGDSALYLCASSLGGRAYEQYFGPGTRLTVT.

V is TRBV7-9 and J is TRBJ1-1; D not certain. The germline gives CDR1 SEHNR, CDR2 FQNEAQ (reference sequence). With 8 bases removed from V and 0 bases from J, the gap between germline ends came to 16 bases. This CDR3 contains 15 residues. CDR3 DNA sequence: TGTGCCAGCCTATTTTCCGGGTTTGTGAACACTGAAGCTTTCTTT. It translates to CASLFSGFVNTEAFF.

This clone was observed once. This chain connects TRBV12-3 or TRBV12-4 to TRBJ1-1; 7 bases fit TRBD1. V lost 2 bases to trimming and J lost 11 bases; unmatched junction nucleotides: 8. The CDR3 extends over 13 amino acids. In DNA, the CDR3 is TGTGCCAGCAGTTTATTAGGGGGCTCGAGGGCTTTCTTT. This gives the protein CASSLLGGSRAFF.

This clone was seen only a few times. The rearrangement uses TRBV21-1 and TRBJ2-5; the table gives TRBD2 as D, unverified against the DNA. TRBV21-1 constitutes a pseudogene. CDR3 length: 13 amino acids. Here the CDR3 reads CASSGDVRETQYF. The CDR3 DNA reads as TGTGCCAGCAGCGGAGATGTCCGGGAGACCCAGTACTTC.

The rearrangement uses TRBV12-5 and TRBJ2-7; D remains ambiguous. Germline loops: CDR1 LGHNT, CDR2 FRNRAP. V lost 1 base and J lost 7, with 17 bases in between. The length of the CDR3 is 15 residues. This chain's CDR3 is CASGLGLRHLGEQYF. DNA of the CDR3: TGTGCTAGTGGTTTGGGCCTAAGACACTTAGGAGAGCAGTACTTC.

The chain combines TRBV7-9 with TRBJ1-4; D not resolved. V was pared by 5 bases and J by 0 bases, with 13 bases between. CDR3 length: 16 residues. Germline-derived CDR1 and CDR2 are SEHNR and FQNEAQ (reference sequence). CDR3 nucleotides: TGTGCCAGCAGCCCGGTTTGGGCAGCAACTAATGAAAAACTGTTTTTT. Amino acid sequence: CASSPVWAATNEKLFF.

V is TRBV5-1 and J is TRBJ2-5; no reliable D call. The CDR3 totals 13 residues. Germline V lookup: CDR1 SGHRS, CDR2 YFSETQ. V dropped 2 bases and J dropped 1 base, with 6 bases sitting between them. The CDR3 region has the DNA TGCGCCAGCAGCTTCAACACCCAAGAGACCCAGTACTTC. It specifies CASSFNTQETQYF.

This clone has just a few counts. The gene calls are TRBV12-3 or TRBV12-4 and TRBJ2-1, with D unresolved. This CDR3 is built from 11 residues. V shed 1 base and J shed 7 bases, with 2 bases lying between them. As DNA, the CDR3 is TGTGCCAGCAGTTTAGAGAATGAGCAGTTCTTC. The encoded protein is CASSLENEQFF.